The 27 T cell receptor beta chains reported below all come from one sample, sequenced in a study of T cells after yellow fever vaccination. Via MiXCR, TCRdb re-called the 5' RACE reads, giving one row per CDR3 protein. The sample consists of about 400,000 distinct CDR3 sequences, around 6.5% of them appearing once. The sequencing here drew on PBMCs, taken 5 days after the yellow fever booster vaccination. Receptor source: a young man who received the YFV17D yellow fever vaccine.

The rearrangement uses TRBV5-4 and TRBJ2-3; D perhaps matches TRBD2 (5 bases). V shed 0 bases and J shed 1 base, with 9 bases lying between them. CDR1 and CDR2 from the germline V gene are SGHNT and YYREEE (reference sequence). The CDR3 has 15 residues. CDR3 bases: TGTGCCAGCAGCTTGGCCGGGGTCGGCACAGATACGCAGTATTTT. It is translated as CASSLAGVGTDTQYF.

This clonotype was observed a few times. The V call is TRBV5-1, the J call TRBJ2-7, with D perhaps TRBD1 or TRBD2 (5 bases each). Per germline, CDR1 SGHRS and CDR2 YFSETQ. V lost 0 bases and J 3 bases, leaving 13 bases between the germline ends. This CDR3 spans 15 amino acids. The CDR3 here is CASSLAGRGYYEQYF. The CDR3 DNA reads TGCGCCAGCAGCTTGGCGGGACGGGGATACTACGAGCAGTACTTC.

V is TRBV5-6 and J is TRBJ2-3, with 13 bases matching TRBD2. This CDR3 has 14 amino acids. In germline, CDR1 is SGHDT, CDR2 YYEEEE. J lost 5 bases, V lost 4 bases, and 1 base had no gene match. The CDR3 loop is CASSRTSGRDTQYF. In nucleotides, the CDR3 is TGTGCCAGCAGCAGGACTAGCGGGAGAGATACGCAGTATTTT.

A few counts support this clonotype. V is TRBV7-2 and J is TRBJ2-7; TRBD2 matches at 12 bases. V dropped 5 bases and J dropped 6; count of bases not matched to a gene: 8. CDR3 size: 15 residues. Germline V gene data show CDR1 as SGHTA and CDR2 as FQGNSA. As DNA, the CDR3 is TGTGCCAGCAGCACAACACTAGCGGGAGGCCGCGAGCAGTACTTC. Translating it yields CASSTTLAGGREQYF.

This clonotype was recorded many times. The chain recombines TRBV9 with TRBJ1-1, with TRBD1 as a possible D gene (5 bases). This CDR3 has 14 residues. From germline, CDR1 is SGDLS and CDR2 YYNGEE. Trimming removed 4 bases from V and 1 base from J, with 11 bases in between. In DNA, the CDR3 is TGTGCCAGCAGCCCAGGGTCAGGGAACACTGAAGCTTTCTTT. It translates to CASSPGSGNTEAFF.

This clonotype has at least ten counts. V and J are TRBV7-2 and TRBJ2-1; D is perhaps TRBD1 (5 bases). This CDR3 comprises 12 residues. The V gene lost 2 bases and the J gene lost 8 bases, with 7 bases spanning the gap. The germline gives CDR1 SGHTA, CDR2 FQGNSA. CDR3 sequence (DNA): TGTGCCAGCAGCTTACAGGGCTATGAGCAGTTCTTC. It translates to CASSLQGYEQFF.

The chain combines TRBV7-3 with TRBJ2-1; D is perhaps TRBD2 (6 bases). Trimming stripped 2 bases from V and 5 bases from J, with 10 bases between. Germline loops: CDR1 SGHTA, CDR2 FQGTGA. The CDR3 covers 14 residues. In DNA, the CDR3 is TGTGCCAGCAGCTTACCCGGCGGGAACAATGAGCAGTTCTTC. It is translated as CASSLPGGNNEQFF.

This clonotype has a handful of counts. The CDR3 nucleotides read TGTGCCAGCAGTCCCCTAGGCGACTCCTACAATGAGCAGTTCTTC. As protein: CASSPLGDSYNEQFF. The chain employs TRBV3-1 and TRBJ2-1; D is unresolved. The CDR3 length is 15 residues. V lost 6 bases, J lost 0 bases, and 12 bases lay in between. From germline, CDR1 is LGHDT and CDR2 YNNKEL (reference sequence).

This clonotype was counted a few times. This chain uses TRBV7-2 with TRBJ2-6; D gene ambiguous. The germline V gene has CDR1 SGHTA and CDR2 FQGNSA. The germline V and J ends were trimmed by 5 bases and 2 bases, with 10 bases remaining between them. This CDR3 contains 15 residues. CDR3 protein: CASSVWFAGANVLTF. The DNA of the CDR3 is TGTGCCAGCAGCGTATGGTTTGCTGGGGCCAACGTCCTGACTTTC.

This clonotype was detected many times. CDR3 sequence: CSVEGDYQRNYGYTF. For the CDR3, the DNA is TGCAGCGTTGAAGGCGACTACCAGCGGAACTATGGCTACACCTTC. The chain uses TRBV29-1 and TRBJ1-2; D call uncertain. Germline lookup yields CDR1 SQVTM and CDR2 ANQGSEA. This CDR3 contains 15 residues. The V end lost 1 base, the J end lost 2 bases, and 14 bases lay between the germline ends.

This clonotype was detected many times. The chain is built from TRBV5-6 and TRBJ2-1, with a possible D match to TRBD2 (5 bases). Germline V gene sequence: CDR1 SGHDT, CDR2 YYEEEE. This CDR3 spans 12 amino acids. V was trimmed by 5 bases and J by 6 bases, leaving 9 bases between them. CDR3 sequence reads: CASSRDFNEQFF. DNA of the CDR3: TGTGCCAGCAGTCGGGATTTCAATGAGCAGTTCTTC. The full variable domain, completed using reference TRBV5-6 and TRBJ2-1, is DAGVTQSPTHLIKTRGQQVTLRCSPKSGHDTVSWYQQALGQGPQFIFQYYEEEERQRGNFPDRFSGHQFPNYSSELNVNALLLGDSALYLCASSRDFNEQFFGPGTRLTVL.

This clonotype was counted between two and nine times. This chain uses TRBV7-2 with TRBJ2-5; a possible D gene is TRBD2 (6 bases). The CDR3 contains 13 residues. Trimming removed 5 bases from V and 5 bases from J, with 12 bases in between. Germline V CDR1 and CDR2: SGHTA, FQGNSA. This CDR3 reads CASSVGEVETQYF. In DNA form, the CDR3 reads TGTGCCAGCAGCGTTGGGGAGGTGGAGACCCAGTACTTC.

The chain joins TRBV20-1 to TRBJ2-1, with D unresolved. Germline assignment: CDR1 DFQATT and CDR2 SNEGSKA (reference sequence). There are 15 residues in the CDR3. V lost 4 bases and J lost 5, with 18 bases in between. In DNA form, the CDR3 reads TGCAGTGCTACTCACCCGGGTCGCCCCCACAATGAGCAGTTCTTC. It specifies CSATHPGRPHNEQFF.

The sample holds a few counts of this clonotype. The J gene is TRBJ2-1, the V gene TRBV20-1; perhaps TRBD2 as D (6 bases). The CDR3 covers 14 residues. CDR1 is DFQATT and CDR2 is SNEGSKA in the germline V gene (reference sequence). The V gene lost 6 bases and the J gene lost 7 bases, with 19 bases spanning the gap. The CDR3 protein is CSANPAVGGNEQFF. In DNA form, the CDR3 reads TGCAGTGCCAACCCAGCGGTTGGGGGGAATGAGCAGTTCTTC.

In this sample, this clonotype turned up many times. This CDR3 reads CASSVSGGSSYEQYF. CDR3 coding DNA: TGTGCCAGCAGCGTAAGTGGCGGCAGCTCCTACGAGCAGTACTTC. The chain carries TRBV9 and TRBJ2-7; no clear D gene. V was clipped by 1 base and J by 0 bases, with 11 bases between them. Looked up from germline, CDR1 is SGDLS and CDR2 is YYNGEE. The CDR3 spans 15 residues. The full variable domain, with the rest looked up from reference TRBV9 and TRBJ2-7, is DSGVTQTPKHLITATGQRVTLRCSPRSGDLSVYWYQQSLDQGLQFLIQYYNGEERAKGNILERFSAQQFPDLHSELNLSSLELGDSALYFCASSVSGGSSYEQYFGPGTRLTVT.

The chain recombines TRBV27 with TRBJ1-5, with TRBD1 matching over 10 bases. The CDR3 length is 20 residues. CDR1 MNHEY and CDR2 SMNVEV come from the germline V gene (reference sequence). Unmatched junction bases numbered 17, after V lost 6 bases and J lost 0 bases. The CDR3 here is CASSRYPPGQGSTSNQPQHF. In DNA, the CDR3 is TGTGCCAGCAGCCGATACCCCCCGGGACAGGGGTCTACTAGCAATCAGCCCCAGCATTTT.

In this sample, this clonotype turned up a few times. This rearrangement joins TRBV5-1 to TRBJ2-6; no clear D gene. The CDR3 covers 19 residues. Germline CDR1 reads SGHRS; CDR2 reads YFSETQ. Trimming removed 4 bases at V and 0 bases at J, with 20 bases between. CDR3 amino acids: CASSLRGQVPFSGANVLTF. CDR3 sequence (DNA): TGCGCCAGCAGCCTCCGTGGGCAGGTCCCTTTCTCTGGGGCCAACGTCCTGACTTTC.

In its sample, this clonotype was seen a few times. The genes are TRBV5-4 and TRBJ2-7; the D gene could be TRBD1 or TRBD2 (5 bases each). The germline V gene has CDR1 SGHNT and CDR2 YYREEE (reference sequence). Trimming took 4 bases from V and 3 from J, leaving 14 bases between them. The CDR3 totals 14 residues. CDR3 nucleotide sequence: TGTGCCAGCAGCGAAGGGACGAGGCACTACGAGCAGTACTTC. This sequence encodes CASSEGTRHYEQYF.

The sample holds a few counts of this clonotype. The chain carries TRBV14 and TRBJ2-1, with 7 bases that match TRBD1. V lost 0 bases, J lost 2 bases, and 1 base stayed unmatched. CDR1 and CDR2 from the germline V gene are SGHDN and FVKESK. This CDR3 contains 15 residues. CDR3 nucleotides: TGTGCCAGCAGCCAAGATCAGGGGGCCTACAATGAGCAGTTCTTC. Its translation: CASSQDQGAYNEQFF.

This chain joins TRBV27 and TRBJ1-5, with D tentatively TRBD1 (5 bases). Germline CDR1 is MNHEY and CDR2 is SMNVEV (reference sequence). The CDR3 runs to 13 residues. V lost 5 bases, J lost 5 bases, and 10 bases lay in between. The CDR3 region has the DNA TGTGCCAGCAGTACTGGGGGACATCAGCCCCAGCATTTT. It translates to CASSTGGHQPQHF.

This clonotype was observed at least ten times. The V gene is TRBV27, the J gene TRBJ2-5; 7 bases map to TRBD2. This CDR3 is 15 amino acids long. The trim removed 3 bases at V and 5 bases at J, leaving 9 bases unmatched. Germline CDR1 reads MNHEY; CDR2 reads SMNVEV (reference sequence). The chain's CDR3 is CASSLGGVLVETQYF. In DNA form, the CDR3 reads TGTGCCAGCAGTTTGGGGGGGGTATTGGTGGAGACCCAGTACTTC.

This clonotype has only a few counts. The rearrangement joins TRBV20-1 to TRBJ2-2, with no clear D. Germline V gives CDR1 DFQATT, CDR2 SNEGSKA (reference sequence). The CDR3 has 13 amino acids. Trimming removed 6 bases at V and 3 bases at J, with 11 bases between. CDR3 region: CSAKRADTGELFF. DNA of the CDR3: TGCAGTGCGAAAAGAGCTGACACCGGGGAGCTGTTTTTT.

This clonotype was detected ten times or more. This sequence joins TRBV24-1 and TRBJ2-7; possible D gene TRBD1, 5 bases. Trimming pared 4 bases from V and 1 base from J, leaving 16 bases between. The CDR3 has 16 residues. Germline-derived CDR1 and CDR2 are KGHDR and SFDVKD. The CDR3 region is CATSDHRAGLSYEQYF. Written as DNA, the CDR3 is TGTGCCACCAGTGACCACCGGGCAGGGCTTTCCTACGAGCAGTACTTC.

The chain carries TRBV7-2 and TRBJ2-1; the match to TRBD2 covers 8 bases. Per the germline V gene, CDR1 is SGHTA and CDR2 is FQGNSA. The CDR3 is 16 residues long. Trimming removed 2 bases from V and 2 bases from J; junction bases left unmatched: 5. This CDR3 reads CASSLNPSGPYNEQFF. The CDR3 DNA is TGTGCCAGCAGCTTAAACCCTAGCGGGCCCTACAATGAGCAGTTCTTC.

The V gene is TRBV5-1, the J gene TRBJ1-4, with D possibly TRBD1 on 6 matching bases. Germline V gives CDR1 SGHRS, CDR2 YFSETQ. This CDR3 contains 16 residues. Trimming took 3 bases from V and 8 from J, leaving 20 bases between them. The CDR3 DNA reads TGCGCCAGCAGCTCGCTTTCTAGGGGGGAGAGAGAAAAACTGTTTTTT. Its translation: CASSSLSRGEREKLFF.

J is TRBJ2-2 and V is TRBV7-9; D is possibly TRBD1 (7 bases). V was shortened by 5 bases and J by 10 bases, with 11 bases between the two germline ends. The CDR3 covers 12 residues. The V gene's germline CDR1 is SEHNR and CDR2 FQNEAQ (reference sequence). The CDR3 DNA reads as TGTGCCAGCAGCGGAGGGACAGTGGAGCTGTTTTTT. Translating it yields CASSGGTVELFF.

Only a few counts were recorded for this clonotype. At one of its ends the junction is not consistent with the germline gene, which may arise from a read error. V usage is TRBV20-1 and J usage is TRBJ2-7; TRBD2 matches 9 bases. Germline-derived CDR1 and CDR2 are DFQATT and SNEGSKA (reference sequence). The CDR3 contains 12 residues. CDR3 loop: CAGGPWEGEQYF. CDR3 DNA sequence: TGTGCGGGAGGGCCGTGGGAAGGCGAGCAGTACTTC.